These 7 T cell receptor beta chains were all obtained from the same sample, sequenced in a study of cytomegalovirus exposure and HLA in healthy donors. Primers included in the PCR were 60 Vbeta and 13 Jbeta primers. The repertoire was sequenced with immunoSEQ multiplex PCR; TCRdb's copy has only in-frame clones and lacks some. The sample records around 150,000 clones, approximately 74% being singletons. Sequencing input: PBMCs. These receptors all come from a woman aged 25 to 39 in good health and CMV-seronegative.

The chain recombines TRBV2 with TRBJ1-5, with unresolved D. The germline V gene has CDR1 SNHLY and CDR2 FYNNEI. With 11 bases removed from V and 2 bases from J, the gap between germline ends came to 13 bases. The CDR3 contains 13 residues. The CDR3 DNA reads TGTGCCGGCAAAAGCAGCGGCAATCAGCCCCAGCATTTT. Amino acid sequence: CAGKSSGNQPQHF. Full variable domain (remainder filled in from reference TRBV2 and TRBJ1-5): EPEVTQTPSHQVTQMGQEVILRCVPISNHLYFYWYRQILGQKVEFLVSFYNNEISEKSEIFDDQFSVERPDGSNFTLKIRSTKLEDSAMYFCAGKSSGNQPQHFGDGTRLSIL.

Written as DNA, the CDR3 is TGTGCCAGCAGCCCTAGGGCCTTGGCGGGAGTAAGAAATGAGCAGTTCTTC. It codes for CASSPRALAGVRNEQFF. The rearrangement links TRBV9 to TRBJ2-1, with 7 nucleotides matching TRBD2. The CDR3 loop spans 17 amino acids. CDR1 is SGDLS, CDR2 YYNGEE, per germline. Germline trimming cut 4 bases from V and 7 bases from J; bases unmatched to any gene: 17.

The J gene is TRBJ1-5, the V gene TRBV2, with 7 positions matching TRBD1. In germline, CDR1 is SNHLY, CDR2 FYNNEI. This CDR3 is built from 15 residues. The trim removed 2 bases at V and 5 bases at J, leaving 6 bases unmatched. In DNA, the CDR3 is TGTGCCAGCAGTGAAAGGAGGGGGCGCGATCAGCCCCAGCATTTT. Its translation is CASSERRGRDQPQHF.

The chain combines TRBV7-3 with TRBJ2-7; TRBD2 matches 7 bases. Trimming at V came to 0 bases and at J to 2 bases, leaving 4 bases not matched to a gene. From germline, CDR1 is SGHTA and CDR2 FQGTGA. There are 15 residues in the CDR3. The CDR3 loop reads CASSLTGGPPYEQYF. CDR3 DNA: TGTGCCAGCAGCTTAACGGGAGGGCCCCCCTACGAGCAGTACTTC.

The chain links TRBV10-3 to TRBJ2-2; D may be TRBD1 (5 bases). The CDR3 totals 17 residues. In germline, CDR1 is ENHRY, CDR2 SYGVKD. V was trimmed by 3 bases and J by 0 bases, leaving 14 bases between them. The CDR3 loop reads CAISENIPGSNTGELFF. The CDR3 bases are TGTGCCATCAGTGAAAACATTCCAGGGTCGAACACCGGGGAGCTGTTTTTT.

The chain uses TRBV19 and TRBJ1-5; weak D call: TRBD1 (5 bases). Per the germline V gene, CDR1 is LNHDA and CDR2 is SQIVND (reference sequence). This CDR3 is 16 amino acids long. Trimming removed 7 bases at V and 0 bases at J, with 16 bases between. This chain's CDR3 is CASNQDGTYSNQPQHF. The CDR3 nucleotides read TGTGCCAGTAATCAGGACGGGACTTATAGCAATCAGCCCCAGCATTTT. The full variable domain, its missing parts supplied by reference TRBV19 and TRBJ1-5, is DGGITQSPKYLFRKEGQNVTLSCEQNLNHDAMYWYRQDPGQGLRLIYYSQIVNDFQKGDIAEGYSVSREKKESFPLTVTSAQKNPTAFYLCASNQDGTYSNQPQHFGDGTRLSIL.

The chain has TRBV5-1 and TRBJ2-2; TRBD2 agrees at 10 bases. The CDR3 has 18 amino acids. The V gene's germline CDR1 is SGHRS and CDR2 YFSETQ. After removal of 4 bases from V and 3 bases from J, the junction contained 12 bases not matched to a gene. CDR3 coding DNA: TGCGCCAGCAGCAGGAGGGCTAGCGGGAGTTCGGACACCGGGGAGCTGTTTTTT. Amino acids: CASSRRASGSSDTGELFF.